The 3 T cell receptor beta chains below come from one sample, sequenced in a study of blood T cell repertoires in COVID-19. TCRdb keeps only in-frame clones here, not all; method: immunoSEQ multiplex PCR. This table holds 260,000 or so clones, 88% found once. The sample comprised peripheral blood. Receptors were obtained from a man younger than 30 with active or convalescent COVID-19.

The chain recombines TRBV11-3 with TRBJ1-1, with 7 bases aligning to TRBD1. The V gene's germline CDR1 is SGHNT and CDR2 YENEEA. The CDR3 totals 15 residues. V was pared by 5 bases and J by 0 bases, with 6 bases of the junction left unmatched. The CDR3 protein is CASSAGGGMNTEAFF. The CDR3 DNA sequence: TGTGCCAGCAGCGCAGGGGGTGGGATGAACACTGAAGCTTTCTTT.

The chain uses TRBV6-6 and TRBJ1-1, with D unresolved. This CDR3 spans 12 amino acids. Germline V CDR1 and CDR2: MNHNY, SVGAGI (reference sequence). V gave up 2 bases and J gave up 6 bases, with 7 bases separating them. The CDR3, as DNA: TGTGCCAGCAGTTACGTCAGTGCTGAAGCTTTCTTT. Amino acid sequence: CASSYVSAEAFF.

This clone was recorded once. J is TRBJ1-1 and V is TRBV19; maybe TRBD1 (6 bases). This CDR3 has 13 residues. Deletions cut 7 bases from V and 5 bases from J, with 14 bases between. Germline V CDR1 and CDR2: LNHDA, SQIVND (reference sequence). Here the CDR3 reads CASNPQGWTEAFF. CDR3 DNA sequence: TGTGCCAGTAATCCCCAGGGGTGGACTGAAGCTTTCTTT.